This is a list of T cell receptor beta chains from one sample in a study of neurological immune-mediated disorders. TCRdb re-analysed the 5' RACE reads in MiXCR, keeping a single row per CDR3 protein. The sample holds 16,000 or so distinct CDR3 sequences; about 9% are singletons and the top ten take around 45%. Input material: CD8+ T cells from blood. The receptor source for this set is a man aged 50 or older in good health. CDR3s include the opening cysteine and the closing phenylalanine or tryptophan. Each record gives: V gene, clone size, J gene, D gene, CDR3 DNA, CDR3 protein. A D gene is named only where the DNA matches it firmly. Clone sizes are given selectively: once, few, many, or a class where the clone is expanded.

V: TRBV28; size: many; J: TRBJ1-5; D: TRBD1; DNA: TGTGCCAGCAGAGGGGGACAGGGGTATCAGCCCCAGCATTTT; CDR3: CASRGGQGYQPQHF
V: TRBV12-3/TRBV12-4; size: many; J: TRBJ2-5; D: TRBD1; DNA: TGTGCCAGCAGCCCGGGACAGGCAGCTGGGGAGACCCAGTACTTC; CDR3: CASSPGQAAGETQYF
V: TRBV12-5; size: many; J: TRBJ2-1; D: NA; DNA: TGTGCTAGTGGTTTGCCCCCGGACGGCAACAATGAGCAGTTCTTC; CDR3: CASGLPPDGNNEQFF
V: TRBV5-1; size: many; J: TRBJ1-4; D: TRBD1; DNA: TGCGCCAGCAGCACCGGGACAGGGGATGAAAAACTGTTTTTT; CDR3: CASSTGTGDEKLFF
V: TRBV7-7; size: many; J: TRBJ2-6; D: NA; DNA: TGTGCCAGCAGCCCTTTTGCCGGGGCCAACGTCCTGACTTTC; CDR3: CASSPFAGANVLTF
V: TRBV30; size: many; J: TRBJ1-3; D: NA; DNA: TGTGCCTGGAGTGGCGGCAGGGCAGGAAACACCATATATTTT; CDR3: CAWSGGRAGNTIYF
V: TRBV7-9; size: NA; J: TRBJ2-3; D: TRBD2; DNA: TGTGCCAGCAGCTTATATCCTAGCGGATCCACAGATACGCAGTATTTT; CDR3: CASSLYPSGSTDTQYF
V: TRBV10-3; size: NA; J: TRBJ2-1; D: NA; DNA: TGTGCCATAAGAGGGACGGATGAGCAGTTGTTC; CDR3: CAIRGTDEQLF
V: TRBV28; size: many; J: TRBJ2-5; D: TRBD2; DNA: TGTGCCAGCAGCTCATCACTAGCGGGGTCCGGGGAGACCCAGTACTTC; CDR3: CASSSSLAGSGETQYF
V: TRBV9; size: many; J: TRBJ2-7; D: TRBD2; DNA: TGTGCCAGCAGCGTAGGTGGACTAGCGGGAGGCGAGCAGTACTTC; CDR3: CASSVGGLAGGEQYF
V: TRBV4-1; size: many; J: TRBJ2-3; D: TRBD2; DNA: TGCGCCAGCAAACTAGCGGGAGGGCCTGACACAGATACGCAGTATTTT; CDR3: CASKLAGGPDTDTQYF
V: TRBV7-9; size: many; J: TRBJ2-7; D: TRBD1; DNA: TGTGCCAGCAGCCGAGGAACAGGGGGCTGGTACGAGCAGTACTTC; CDR3: CASSRGTGGWYEQYF
V: TRBV28; size: many; J: TRBJ1-4; D: NA; DNA: TGTGCCAGTACTTTTGATGAAAAACTGTTTTTT; CDR3: CASTFDEKLFF
V: TRBV27; size: many; J: TRBJ1-5; D: TRBD1; DNA: TGTGCCAGCAGATTTACAGGGGTCGGCAATCAGCCCCAGCATTTT; CDR3: CASRFTGVGNQPQHF
V: TRBV7-2; size: many; J: TRBJ2-2; D: TRBD2; DNA: TGTGCCAGCAACCACCCCCGGGGACTAGCGAAGGGGGACGGGGAGCTGTTTTTT; CDR3: CASNHPRGLAKGDGELFF
V: TRBV12-3/TRBV12-4; size: many; J: TRBJ2-5; D: NA; DNA: TGTGCCAGCAGTTTAGAGGGTCCCCAAGAGACCCAGTACTTC; CDR3: CASSLEGPQETQYF
V: TRBV11-2; size: many; J: TRBJ1-2; D: NA; DNA: TGTGCCAGCAGCTTGGGGGAGGATGGCTACACCTTC; CDR3: CASSLGEDGYTF
V: TRBV3-1; size: many; J: TRBJ2-7; D: NA; DNA: TGTGCCAGCAGCCATCCCTACTCCTACGAGCAGTACTTC; CDR3: CASSHPYSYEQYF
V: TRBV28; size: many; J: TRBJ2-7; D: TRBD1; DNA: TGTGCCAGCAGCCCAATCCGGGACAGAGAGACCTACGAGCAGTACTTC; CDR3: CASSPIRDRETYEQYF
V: TRBV11-2; size: NA; J: TRBJ2-7; D: TRBD2; DNA: TGTGCCAGCATCGCGGGAGGGCCCTACGAGCAGTACTTC; CDR3: CASIAGGPYEQYF
V: TRBV7-9; size: many; J: TRBJ2-1; D: NA; DNA: TGTGCCAGCAGCGCCGGGGGTGGTGAGCAGTTCTTC; CDR3: CASSAGGGEQFF
V: TRBV5-1; size: many; J: TRBJ1-4; D: NA; DNA: TGCGCCAGCAGCCAGGGGTGGACGGATGATATTGCAACTAATGAAAAACTGTTTTTT; CDR3: CASSQGWTDDIATNEKLFF
V: TRBV6-1; size: once; J: TRBJ2-2; D: NA; DNA: TGTGCCAGCAGCGGGACCCCACCGGGGAACACCGGGGAGCTGTTTTTT; CDR3: CASSGTPPGNTGELFF
V: TRBV20-1; size: many; J: TRBJ2-7; D: NA; DNA: TGCAGTGCTAGAAACATGGATCTATACGAGCAGTACTTC; CDR3: CSARNMDLYEQYF
V: TRBV19; size: many; J: TRBJ2-2; D: TRBD2; DNA: TGTGCCAGTAGTCCTTGGACTAGCGGGTTGAACACCGGGGAGCTGTTTTTT; CDR3: CASSPWTSGLNTGELFF
V: TRBV7-8; size: few; J: TRBJ2-1; D: NA; DNA: TGTGCCAGCAGCCGGACAGTCTCCTACAATGAGCAGTTCTTC; CDR3: CASSRTVSYNEQFF
V: TRBV6-6; size: many; J: TRBJ2-7; D: TRBD2; DNA: TGTGCCAGCAGGCGGGAGCTTTCCTACGAGCAGTACTTC; CDR3: CASRRELSYEQYF
V: TRBV4-3; size: many; J: TRBJ2-1; D: NA; DNA: TGCGCCAGCAGCCAAGATCGGAGAAGGGACCCACTAAACAATGAGCAGTTCTTC; CDR3: CASSQDRRRDPLNNEQFF
V: TRBV5-1; size: many; J: TRBJ1-1; D: TRBD1; DNA: TGCGCCAGCAGCTTGGACAGGGGTGGCACTGAAGCTTTCTTT; CDR3: CASSLDRGGTEAFF
V: TRBV12-3/TRBV12-4; size: many; J: TRBJ2-2; D: NA; DNA: TGTGCCAGCAGTTTTTGGGTAACCGGGGAGCTGTTTTTT; CDR3: CASSFWVTGELFF
V: TRBV7-3; size: many; J: TRBJ2-7; D: NA; DNA: TGTGCCAGCAGCGCCGTGGGGGGTCCTGGTGAGCAGTACTTC; CDR3: CASSAVGGPGEQYF
V: TRBV7-9; size: many; J: TRBJ2-7; D: TRBD1; DNA: TGTGCCAGCAGCACCCCCGGACAGGCCTACGAGCAGTACTTC; CDR3: CASSTPGQAYEQYF
V: TRBV29-1; size: many; J: TRBJ2-1; D: NA; DNA: TGCAGCGTTGTGGTACCCGCCGAGGTCAATGAGCAGTTCTTC; CDR3: CSVVVPAEVNEQFF
V: TRBV4-3; size: NA; J: TRBJ2-7; D: NA; DNA: TGCGCCAGCAGCCAAGATAGGGCAGGACCGTCCTACGAGCAGTACTTC; CDR3: CASSQDRAGPSYEQYF
V: TRBV7-9; size: many; J: TRBJ1-5; D: NA; DNA: TGTGCCAGCAGCTCTGTCAATAGCAATCAGCCCCAGCATTTT; CDR3: CASSSVNSNQPQHF
V: TRBV4-2; size: many; J: TRBJ1-5; D: TRBD1; DNA: TGTGCCAGCAGCCAACCCACCGGGACAGGGGGCTTTCACGGGAATCAGCCCCAGCATTTT; CDR3: CASSQPTGTGGFHGNQPQHF
V: TRBV27; size: many; J: TRBJ2-7; D: NA; DNA: TGTGCCACCTGGACTAACTTTAGCTCCTACGAGCAGTACTTC; CDR3: CATWTNFSSYEQYF
V: TRBV28; size: many; J: TRBJ2-7; D: TRBD1; DNA: TGTGCCAGCAGTTCCGGGACAGGGTCCTACGAGCAGTACTTC; CDR3: CASSSGTGSYEQYF
V: TRBV9; size: many; J: TRBJ2-3; D: NA; DNA: TGTGCCAGCAGCGCGGGGAGTGGGCCAGATACGCAGTATTTT; CDR3: CASSAGSGPDTQYF
V: TRBV7-9; size: many; J: TRBJ2-7; D: TRBD1; DNA: TGTGCCAGCAGTCCGGGACAGGGGGCCCACGAGCAGTACTTC; CDR3: CASSPGQGAHEQYF
V: TRBV7-9; size: many; J: TRBJ2-7; D: NA; DNA: TGTGCCAGCAGCTTAGGCGGGGCAGACTACGAGCAGTACTTC; CDR3: CASSLGGADYEQYF
V: TRBV29-1; size: many; J: TRBJ2-3; D: TRBD1; DNA: TGCAGCGGTCGACAGGGATATACGCAGTATTTT; CDR3: CSGRQGYTQYF
V: TRBV7-8; size: many; J: TRBJ2-1; D: NA; DNA: TGTGCCAGCAGCTTAGGGGCGGGAAACTACAATGAGCAGTTCTTC; CDR3: CASSLGAGNYNEQFF
V: TRBV2; size: NA; J: TRBJ1-1; D: NA; DNA: TGTGCTTCGAGGGTTTTAAGGACTGAAGCTTTCTTT; CDR3: CASRVLRTEAFF
V: TRBV4-3; size: many; J: TRBJ2-5; D: TRBD2; DNA: TGCGCCAGCAGCCAAGAAATCGGCGGGAGTGGGGAGACCCAGTACTTC; CDR3: CASSQEIGGSGETQYF
V: TRBV27; size: many; J: TRBJ1-5; D: NA; DNA: TGTGCCAGCAGTTCTACCCCCCCGGACTATAGCAATCAGCCCCAGCATTTT; CDR3: CASSSTPPDYSNQPQHF
V: TRBV5-1; size: many; J: TRBJ2-7; D: NA; DNA: TGCGCCAGCAGCTTCGACGGGACCTACGAGCAGTACTTC; CDR3: CASSFDGTYEQYF
V: TRBV5-1; size: many; J: TRBJ1-5; D: NA; DNA: TGCGCCAGCAGCTTGGATCCGGGGGCAGGGCAGCCCCAGCATTTT; CDR3: CASSLDPGAGQPQHF
V: TRBV29-1; size: many; J: TRBJ2-7; D: NA; DNA: TGCAGCGTTCGGGGTGGCTACGAGCAGTACTTC; CDR3: CSVRGGYEQYF
V: TRBV14; size: many; J: TRBJ2-1; D: TRBD2; DNA: TGTGCCAGCAGCCAAGATGAAGGTAGCGGGAGGCTTGTCAATGAGCAGTTCTTC; CDR3: CASSQDEGSGRLVNEQFF
V: TRBV28; size: many; J: TRBJ2-1; D: TRBD2; DNA: TGTGCCAGCAGTTTACGGCTAGCGGGAGGATCGTGGAATGAGCAGTTCTTC; CDR3: CASSLRLAGGSWNEQFF
V: TRBV27; size: many; J: TRBJ2-7; D: TRBD2; DNA: TGTGCCAGCAGTCCCGGGGGGGGGGGTGACGAGCAGTACTTC; CDR3: CASSPGGGGDEQYF
V: TRBV28; size: many; J: TRBJ2-1; D: NA; DNA: TGTGCCAGTGTAGGGGGAGGGGGCTACAATGAGCAGTTCTTC; CDR3: CASVGGGGYNEQFF
V: TRBV27; size: many; J: TRBJ2-2; D: NA; DNA: NA; CDR3: CASSLVYFGAGDTGELFF
V: TRBV7-8; size: many; J: TRBJ2-7; D: TRBD1; DNA: TGTGCCAGCACCACGGGGACAGGGGGATACGAGCAGTACTTC; CDR3: CASTTGTGGYEQYF
V: TRBV6-4; size: many; J: TRBJ2-1; D: NA; DNA: TGTGCCAGCAGTGATAGCTCCTACAATGAGCAGTTCTTC; CDR3: CASSDSSYNEQFF
V: TRBV9; size: medium-sized; J: TRBJ2-3; D: NA; DNA: TGTGCCAGCAGCAAAGGAAAGGGGGTGGCAGATACGCAGTATTTT; CDR3: CASSKGKGVADTQYF
V: TRBV28; size: many; J: TRBJ2-1; D: NA; DNA: TGTGCCAGCTTGCGAGACTACAACAATGAGCAGTTCTTC; CDR3: CASLRDYNNEQFF
V: TRBV20-1; size: many; J: TRBJ2-3; D: NA; DNA: TGCAGTGCTACTACGATGGGCTCCGCCCTCACAGATACGCAGTATTTT; CDR3: CSATTMGSALTDTQYF